The T cell receptor beta chain under discussion was sequenced for a study of blood T cell repertoires in COVID-19. About the research overall: From T cells, B-cell-depleted T cells, or PBMCs came the material, which was cDNA or gDNA.

Assay: immunoSEQ multiplex PCR; the TCRdb copy retains only in-frame clones and omits some. The sample has tens of thousands of clones; 90% are singletons. The CDR3 covers 16 residues. The germline V and J ends were trimmed by 5 bases and 1 base, with 17 bases remaining between them. Germline CDR1 SGHNT, CDR2 YENEEA. The TCR sequence derives from a man aged 50 to 59 with acute or convalescent COVID-19. Sequencing used peripheral blood. This chain joins TRBV11-3 and TRBJ1-2, with D perhaps matching TRBD1 (6 bases). The CDR3 loop reads CASSLQGPAYNYGYTF. The DNA for the CDR3 is TGTGCCAGCAGCCTACAGGGCCCCGCATATAACTATGGCTACACCTTC.